Included here is one T cell receptor (beta chain) sequence, with context. Because it lacks the conserved phenylalanine or tryptophan at the end, this CDR3 is likely a read error. After constant-region reverse-primer amplification, full-length variable regions underwent semi-nested PCR with Nested Universal Primer A. TCRdb fed the 5' RACE reads into MiXCR, producing one record per CDR3 protein. The table records roughly 50,000 distinct CDR3 sequences, about 25% of them present only once. Material for sequencing was tumor-infiltrating naive CD4+ T cells sorted from the breast tumor. Subset indicated: naive CD4+ T cells, CD4+CD45RA+CD25-. This TCR derives from a female donor with breast cancer.

CDR3 DNA sequence: TGCAGTGCTTCGGCCGGGACTAGCGGATACGAGCAGTACCTC. It is translated as CSASAGTSGYEQYL. V and J are TRBV20-1 and TRBJ2-7, with 11 nucleotides matching TRBD2. The CDR3 is made up of 14 amino acids. Unmatched junction bases numbered 7, after V lost 5 bases and J lost 4 bases. Germline V CDR1 and CDR2: DFQATT, SNEGSKA (reference sequence).